These T cell receptor beta chains were read from a single sample in a study of identical twins. Via MiXCR, TCRdb re-called the 5' RACE reads, giving one row per CDR3 protein. The sample carries 350,000 or so distinct CDR3 sequences, 9% to 15% recorded once. These sequences were also reported in another study, on yellow fever vaccine responses in identical twins.

Sequenced: CD8+ T cells sorted from blood. All receptors come from a woman aged 18-35 years in good health. Each CDR3 is given with its conserved first and last residue. A D gene is named only where the DNA matches it firmly. Where a row states a size, it is once, few, many or the class of an expanded clone; other rows omit it.

d_gene: -
v_gene: TRBV6-1
j_gene: TRBJ1-5
abundance: -
CDR3nt: TGTGCCAGCAGTCCGCGTGCGGGTGGACAGCCCCAGCATTTT
CDR3aa: CASSPRAGGQPQHF

d_gene: -
v_gene: TRBV29-1
j_gene: TRBJ2-5
abundance: few
CDR3nt: TGCAGCGTTGAGAGTGCTCAAGAGACCCAGTACTTC
CDR3aa: CSVESAQETQYF

d_gene: -
v_gene: TRBV9
j_gene: TRBJ1-1
abundance: many
CDR3nt: TGTGCCAGCAGCGTATTGAGGGATGAAGCTTTCTTT
CDR3aa: CASSVLRDEAFF

d_gene: -
v_gene: TRBV19
j_gene: TRBJ2-1
abundance: few
CDR3nt: TGTGCCAGTAGTATAGACAGGGCTGAGCAGTTCTTC
CDR3aa: CASSIDRAEQFF

d_gene: -
v_gene: TRBV20-1
j_gene: TRBJ2-7
abundance: many
CDR3nt: TGCAGTGCTAGGGGTACCTACGAGCAGTACTTC
CDR3aa: CSARGTYEQYF

d_gene: TRBD1
v_gene: TRBV6-5
j_gene: TRBJ1-5
abundance: -
CDR3nt: TGTGCCAGCAGTTCCAGGGGGGATAGCAATCAGCCCCAGCATTTT
CDR3aa: CASSSRGDSNQPQHF

d_gene: TRBD2
v_gene: TRBV25-1
j_gene: TRBJ2-7
abundance: -
CDR3nt: TGTGCCAGCAGTGCCTCCCATCCCGGGACTAGCCCCTACGAGCAGTACTTC
CDR3aa: CASSASHPGTSPYEQYF

d_gene: TRBD2
v_gene: TRBV29-1
j_gene: TRBJ2-7
abundance: many
CDR3nt: TGCAGCGTTGAAGGAACTAGCGGGAACCTCTACGAGCAGTACTTC
CDR3aa: CSVEGTSGNLYEQYF

d_gene: TRBD2
v_gene: TRBV7-9
j_gene: TRBJ2-3
abundance: few
CDR3nt: TGTGCCAGCAGCTTAGCAACGCGGGGGGCTATCCGGAATACGCAGTATTTT
CDR3aa: CASSLATRGAIRNTQYF

d_gene: TRBD1
v_gene: TRBV27
j_gene: TRBJ1-2
abundance: -
CDR3nt: TGTGCCAGCAGTCTTACGGACAGGGGGAGACCTAAGGGCTACACCTTC
CDR3aa: CASSLTDRGRPKGYTF

d_gene: TRBD2
v_gene: TRBV4-1
j_gene: TRBJ2-3
abundance: once
CDR3nt: TGCGCCAGCAGCCAAGATAATCGAGCGGGGGATACGCAGTATTTT
CDR3aa: CASSQDNRAGDTQYF

d_gene: -
v_gene: TRBV10-3
j_gene: TRBJ2-1
abundance: few
CDR3nt: TGTGCCATCACCCGAGGGGGATACAATGAGCAGTTCTTC
CDR3aa: CAITRGGYNEQFF

d_gene: TRBD2
v_gene: TRBV12-3/TRBV12-4
j_gene: TRBJ2-1
abundance: many
CDR3nt: TGTGCCAGCAGCCTAAAGGGACTAGCGGGGATCTACAATGAGCAGTTCTTC
CDR3aa: CASSLKGLAGIYNEQFF

d_gene: -
v_gene: TRBV28
j_gene: TRBJ1-2
abundance: few
CDR3nt: TGTGCCAGCAGTTTATTCCCCGACAGCTATGGCTACACCTTC
CDR3aa: CASSLFPDSYGYTF